This T cell receptor beta chain was obtained from a study of CD8 T cells in ankylosing spondylitis (dated by TCRdb to about 2017). General notes on the study: The study set out to find disease-linked TCR variants by profiling T cell receptor beta repertoires in ankylosing spondylitis patients and healthy donors. The whole study cohort included 90 to 120 healthy donors and 25 ankylosing spondylitis patients. Peripheral blood was sampled, and synovial fluid was also collected from ankylosing spondylitis patients.

The CDR3 contains 12 residues, cysteine and phenylalanine counted. Only the CDR3 region is kept as DNA, spanning 36 bases read in frame from base 1. Per the germline V gene, SGHDN is the CDR1 and FVKESK is the CDR2. Relative to germline, V is 8 bases shorter and J is 0 bases shorter, with 8 bases between their ends. This clonotype was picked up a small number of times. No antigen is known for it. No much larger clonotype is one base removed from it; base qualities were not supplied. Overall study results and their limits: Some motif variants had previously been reported in the synovial fluid and blood of reactive arthritis patients, which suggests shared mechanisms of disease initiation. Significant enrichment of the disease-linked clones was reported in matched synovial fluid samples from ankylosing spondylitis patients. The disease-linked clones had a CD8+ phenotype and were found at relatively low frequencies in peripheral blood. Blood from ankylosing spondylitis patients appeared to be characterized by a TCR beta motif made up of 8 or 9 highly homologous amino acid variants.

Data came from an Illumina HiSeq 2500. Quantitative 5'-RACE with molecular barcodes was the method used to prepare the TCR beta libraries. The authors' analysis ran thus. Disease-linked TCR variants were identified with a new computational method built on a probabilistic model of VDJ rearrangement. TCRdb redid the processing of the public reads, applying fastp at Q25 and MiXCR, and retained in-frame beta chains. Each record represents a unique CDR3 protein, reported with the most common genes and DNA among its rows. The V and J calls were not made by the authors but by TCRdb's processing. The sample table holds 160,000 or so distinct CDR3 sequences, of which approximately 9.9% were seen once. The ten biggest clones cover about 15% of the sample.

The receptor chain draws on TRBV14 and TRBJ2-7; the D segment is perhaps TRBD1 or TRBD2, each sharing 5 matched bases. The sequence was collected from a female donor with ankylosing spondylitis or in good health (not recorded which). Sequenced material: blood, either unsorted or a sorted T cell fraction (not recorded which). Read as DNA, the sequence is TGTGCCAGCGGGACGTACTCCTACGAGCAGTACTTC. Its protein is CASGTYSYEQYF. The full variable domain, completed from the reference TRBV14 and TRBJ2-7 proteins outside the CDR3, reads EAGVTQFPSHSVIEKGQTVTLRCDPISGHDNLYWYRRVMGKEIKFLLHFVKESKQDESGMPNNRFLAERTGGTYSTLKVQPAELEDSGVYFCASGTYSYEQYFGPGTRLTVT.